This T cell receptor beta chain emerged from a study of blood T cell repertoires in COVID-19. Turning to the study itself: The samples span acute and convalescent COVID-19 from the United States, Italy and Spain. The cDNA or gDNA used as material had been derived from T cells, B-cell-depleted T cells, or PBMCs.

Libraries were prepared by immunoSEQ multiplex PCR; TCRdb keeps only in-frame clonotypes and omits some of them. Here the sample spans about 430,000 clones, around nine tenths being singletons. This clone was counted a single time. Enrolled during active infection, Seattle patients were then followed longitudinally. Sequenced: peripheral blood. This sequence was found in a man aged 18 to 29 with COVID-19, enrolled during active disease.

CDR3 in amino acids: CASSSGLAGGAETQYF. The CDR3 region has the DNA TGTGCCAGCTCATCGGGACTAGCGGGAGGGGCAGAGACCCAGTACTTC. This rearrangement joins TRBV18 to TRBJ2-5; 16 nucleotides match TRBD2. The CDR3 is made up of 16 amino acids. The ends lost 5 bases at V and 4 bases at J; junction bases unmatched: 4. CDR1 is KGHSH and CDR2 is LQKENI in the germline V gene.